This TCR beta chain was retrieved from a study of response to subunit inactivated influenza vaccine. Findings and caveats of the study: The study's authors posited that every seasonal influenza vaccination enlists few new T cells.

This clonotype was seen more than once but under ten times. What it binds is unknown. MiXCR was run by TCRdb on the RT-PCR reads, yielding one entry per CDR3 protein. The sample has about 650,000 distinct CDR3 sequences; roughly 15% are singletons. Germline V gives CDR1 SNHLY, CDR2 FYNNEI. Trimming removed 11 bases at V and 3 bases at J, with 16 bases between. The CDR3 sequence is 13 residues long. The material sequenced was PBMCs from blood, taken less than 15 days before vaccination. This sequence was found in a man in his forties or fifties who received an inactivated influenza vaccine. The J gene is TRBJ1-1, the V gene TRBV2; maybe TRBD1 (6 bases). The CDR3 sequence is CAGTQGRDTEAFF. The CDR3 nucleotides are TGTGCCGGTACACAGGGTCGGGACACTGAAGCTTTCTTT.